These 16 T cell receptor beta chains came from one sample sequenced in a study of liver allograft versus peripheral blood T cells. Study-wide context: Comparisons were made between T cell receptor repertoires found in transplanted livers and those circulating in recipients' peripheral blood.

TCRdb ran MiXCR on the reads and lists one entry per CDR3 protein. The sample contains 3,000 to 4,000 distinct CDR3 sequences, less than 15% of which appear only once. These receptors were obtained from a human patient who had a liver transplant. Part of the T cell pool may stem from the graft donor.

This clonotype qualifies as medium-sized. The gene calls are TRBV19 and TRBJ2-1; D not resolved. V lost 3 bases to trimming and J lost 2 bases, with 8 bases between them. Germline V lookup: CDR1 LNHDA, CDR2 SQIVND (reference sequence). The CDR3 length is 14 residues. This CDR3 reads CASSIRRTYNEQFF. CDR3 bases: TGTGCCAGTAGTATTCGGAGAACCTACAATGAGCAGTTCTTC.

This clonotype has a handful of counts. The genes are TRBV5-4 and TRBJ2-3, with D unresolved. Per the germline V gene, CDR1 is SGHNT and CDR2 is YYREEE (reference sequence). This CDR3 spans 14 amino acids. V was shortened by 7 bases and J by 3 bases, with 15 bases between the two germline ends. The CDR3 coding sequence is TGTGCCAGCGGCACGGATATAGGAACAGATACGCAGTATTTT. It is translated as CASGTDIGTDTQYF.

There are a few counts of this clonotype. The chain uses TRBV9 and TRBJ2-1; 7 bases fit TRBD2. There are 15 residues in the CDR3. Germline assignment: CDR1 SGDLS and CDR2 YYNGEE. J lost 4 bases, V lost 3 bases, and 7 bases had no gene match. The CDR3 region is CASSERSGMYNEQFF. The CDR3 DNA reads TGTGCCAGCAGCGAGCGAAGCGGGATGTACAATGAGCAGTTCTTC.

Relative to its sample, this clonotype is medium-sized. The chain uses TRBV30 and TRBJ1-6, with D possibly matching TRBD1 (5 bases). This CDR3 comprises 13 residues. With 2 bases removed from V and 8 bases from J, the gap between germline ends came to 10 bases. The germline CDR1 and CDR2 sequences are GTSNPN and SVGIG (reference sequence). CDR3 bases: TGTGCCTGGAGTCGGGACTTGGATTCACCCCTCCACTTT. Protein product: CAWSRDLDSPLHF.

This clonotype is medium-sized. CDR3 region: CVVRENENTQYF. The DNA of the CDR3 is TGTGTGGTGCGGGAGAATGAGAATACGCAGTATTTT. The genes are TRBV28 and TRBJ2-3; 7 bases are a match to TRBD2. Germline-derived CDR1 and CDR2 are MDHEN and SYDVKM. This CDR3 is 12 amino acids long.

This clonotype rates as medium-sized. In DNA, the CDR3 is TGTGCCAGTAGTCCCAAACAGGGAGAGGAATCACCCCTCCACTTT. Translating it yields CASSPKQGEESPLHF. The chain links TRBV19 to TRBJ1-6, with D maybe TRBD1 (6 bases). Per germline, CDR1 LNHDA and CDR2 SQIVND (reference sequence). Trimming cost V 5 bases and J 10 bases, with 18 bases left between them. There are 15 residues in the CDR3.

Within the sample, this clonotype is medium-sized. This sequence joins TRBV5-4 and TRBJ2-1; D may be TRBD2 (6 bases). V lost 0 bases and J lost 0, with 7 bases in between. This CDR3 has 15 amino acids. Germline V gene data show CDR1 as SGHNT and CDR2 as YYREEE (reference sequence). CDR3 protein: CASSLGGDSYNEQFF. The DNA for the CDR3 is TGTGCCAGCAGCTTGGGGGGGGACTCCTACAATGAGCAGTTCTTC.

By frequency in the sample, this clonotype is medium-sized. The chain links TRBV19 to TRBJ1-1, with D hard to call. In germline, CDR1 is LNHDA, CDR2 SQIVND (reference sequence). Deletions cut 3 bases from V and 8 bases from J, with 13 bases between. The CDR3 runs to 13 residues. CDR3 bases: TGTGCCAGTAGTATTCGGGATACCACCGAAGCTTTCTTT. It yields the protein CASSIRDTTEAFF.

This clonotype was counted only a few times. The chain recombines TRBV6-6 with TRBJ1-5; D might be TRBD1 (5 bases). Germline lookup yields CDR1 MNHNY and CDR2 SVGAGI (reference sequence). CDR3 size: 16 residues. The V end was cut by 0 bases, the J end by 3 bases, with 12 bases between. For the CDR3, the DNA is TGTGCCAGCAGTTACTCGATCGGCAGGGTCAATCAGCCCCAGCATTTT. Its protein is CASSYSIGRVNQPQHF.

This clonotype was detected only a few times. The CDR3 DNA reads TGCAGAGCATCCAGGCAACTCATGAACACTGAAGCTTTCTTT. It yields the protein CRASRQLMNTEAFF. This chain uses TRBV20-1 with TRBJ1-1, with D unclear. The CDR3 sequence is 14 residues long. Germline lookup yields CDR1 DFQATT and CDR2 SNEGSKA (reference sequence).

By its share, this clonotype is medium-sized. This rearrangement joins TRBV6-5 to TRBJ1-2; TRBD1 is a possible D gene (5 bases). Trimming left V 0 bases short and J 4 bases short, with 9 bases between. Germline V CDR1 and CDR2: MNHEY, SVGAGI. The CDR3 extends over 14 amino acids. CDR3 residues: CASSYSRGRYGYTF. The CDR3 DNA reads TGTGCCAGCAGTTACTCTAGGGGTCGCTATGGCTACACCTTC.

This clonotype is classed as medium-sized. The V call is TRBV18, the J call TRBJ1-4; possible D gene TRBD1, 5 bases. V gave up 8 bases and J gave up 4 bases, with 8 bases separating them. The germline gives CDR1 KGHSH, CDR2 LQKENI. The CDR3 extends over 12 amino acids. CDR3 protein: CASRGGNEKLFF. Written as DNA, the CDR3 is TGTGCCAGCCGTGGGGGTAATGAAAAACTGTTTTTT.

This clonotype ranks as medium-sized. This chain uses TRBV19 with TRBJ2-5; a weak D match, TRBD2 (6 bases). The germline V gene has CDR1 LNHDA and CDR2 SQIVND (reference sequence). The CDR3 runs to 15 residues. V lost 3 bases and J lost 5, with 16 bases in between. The CDR3 DNA reads TGTGCCAGTAGTATGGGATACGGGAGACCGGAGACCCAGTACTTC. The encoded protein is CASSMGYGRPETQYF.

About this clonotype: Because it lacks the conserved phenylalanine or tryptophan at the end, this CDR3 is likely a read error. The DNA is left out, because the CDR3 cannot be placed on it with certainty; the CDR3 is given as TCRdb lists it. This chain links TRBV7-9 with TRBJ2-5; the DNA was not compared with TRBD1, the D call given in the table. From its first to its last residue, the CDR3 has 11 amino acids. Germline values: CDR1 SEHNR, CDR2 FQNEAQ (reference sequence). CDR3: CASSLEDRFKV.

This clonotype is labeled medium-sized. J is TRBJ2-5 and V is TRBV27; 8 bases match TRBD1. The CDR3 has 16 residues. The V gene's germline CDR1 is MNHEY and CDR2 SMNVEV (reference sequence). Trimming at V came to 2 bases and at J to 5 bases, leaving 10 bases not matched to a gene. CDR3 sequence reads: CASSLQRQGAGETQYF. CDR3 coding DNA: TGTGCCAGCAGTTTACAGCGGCAGGGGGCTGGTGAGACCCAGTACTTC.

The chain recombines TRBV10-3 with TRBJ2-7; D is tentatively TRBD1 or TRBD2 (5 bases each). CDR1 is ENHRY, CDR2 SYGVKD, per germline. The V end lost 4 bases, the J end lost 3 bases, and 22 bases lay between the germline ends. There are 17 residues in the CDR3. As DNA, the CDR3 is TGTGCCATCAGTGGACAGCAGGTCCGGGGCGGCATCTACGAGCAGTACTTC. Encoded protein: CAISGQQVRGGIYEQYF.